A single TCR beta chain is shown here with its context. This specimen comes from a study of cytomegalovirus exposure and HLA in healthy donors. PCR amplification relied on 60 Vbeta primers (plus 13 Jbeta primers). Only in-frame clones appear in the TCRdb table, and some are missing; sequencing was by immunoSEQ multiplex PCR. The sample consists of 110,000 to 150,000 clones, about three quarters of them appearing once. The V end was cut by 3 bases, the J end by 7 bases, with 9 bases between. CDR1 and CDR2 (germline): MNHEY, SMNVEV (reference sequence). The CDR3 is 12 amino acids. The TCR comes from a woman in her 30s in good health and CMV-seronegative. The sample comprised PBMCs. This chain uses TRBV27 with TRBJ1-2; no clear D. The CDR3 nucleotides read TGTGCCAGCAGTTTCCTCAACGGTGGCTACACCTTC. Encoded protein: CASSFLNGGYTF.